This T cell receptor (beta chain) came from a study of blood T cell repertoires in COVID-19. Notes on this clone: Other nucleotide sequences from this sample produce the same CDR3.

Profiled with immunoSEQ multiplex PCR; TCRdb holds only in-frame clones, not every one. The sample lists roughly 210,000 clones; roughly 90% were seen once. The CDR3 is made up of 12 amino acids. Trimming at V came to 2 bases and at J to 7 bases, leaving 1 base not matched to a gene. Germline loops: CDR1 MNHNS, CDR2 SASEGT. The TCR comes from an older man with acute or convalescent COVID-19. The specimen was peripheral blood. This chain connects TRBV6-1 to TRBJ1-2; 7 bases agree with TRBD1. The CDR3 DNA follows: TGTGCCAGCAGTGAAACAGGGGCTGGCTACACCTTC. This codes for CASSETGAGYTF.